Presented here are 2 T cell receptor beta chains from one specimen sequenced in a study of shared clonotypes between healthy human individuals (dated by TCRdb to 2019 to 2021). To prepare the library, the immunoSEQ multiplex PCR assay was applied. Drawn from immuneACCESS, this table holds only the in-frame rearrangements with V and J called that TCRdb kept. Clones are partly lost; checked studies trace under half to an unresolved V gene and leave the rest unexplained. This sample is represented by over a million clones; more than 95% of them were singletons. Roughly 1.2% of the sample goes to the ten largest clones. The sample consisted of naive CD4+ T cells sorted from blood. Taken with the paper, the label for cell subset or site translates to: CD45RA+ positively selected. The origin of the receptors is a man aged 25 to 45 in good health.

V and J are TRBV29-1 and TRBJ2-7; D unresolved. The CDR3 has 14 residues. Trimming took 7 bases from V and 4 from J, leaving 20 bases between them. The germline gives CDR1 SQVTM, CDR2 ANQGSEA. The chain's CDR3 is CSAFAGVPSYEQYF. The CDR3 coding sequence is TGCAGCGCCTTCGCTGGAGTCCCCTCGTACGAGCAGTACTTC.

The chain is built from TRBV7-2 and TRBJ2-1, with 14 bases that match TRBD2. From germline, CDR1 is SGHTA and CDR2 FQGNSA. There are 19 residues in the CDR3. Germline trimming cut 3 bases from V and 8 bases from J; bases unmatched to any gene: 15. The CDR3 loop reads CASSLTSGRAGNIWDEQFF. The CDR3 coding sequence is TGTGCCAGCAGCTTGACTAGCGGGAGGGCCGGAAACATCTGGGATGAGCAGTTCTTC.